The sample holds a few counts of the clone carrying this T cell receptor beta chain. Libraries were prepared by immunoSEQ multiplex PCR; TCRdb keeps only in-frame clonotypes and omits some of them. The sample gives 40,000 or so clones, around 75% of which show up once; 9.8% is in the top ten. The record originates from a study of radiotherapy plus CTLA-4 blockade in lung cancer. Germline CDR1 is SNHLY and CDR2 is FYNNEI. CDR3 size: 14 residues. V shed 6 bases and J 3 bases; nucleotides not matched to a gene: 7. The chain joins TRBV2 to TRBJ2-7; 8 bases fit TRBD1. The TCR was taken from a human donor with non-small cell lung cancer who had stable disease on radiotherapy plus ipilimumab. The specimen comprised peripheral blood, sampled from a patient treated with radiotherapy plus ipilimumab. The CDR3 region is CASRGQGVSYEQYF. Here the CDR3 DNA reads TGTGCCAGCAGAGGACAGGGAGTCAGCTACGAGCAGTACTTC.